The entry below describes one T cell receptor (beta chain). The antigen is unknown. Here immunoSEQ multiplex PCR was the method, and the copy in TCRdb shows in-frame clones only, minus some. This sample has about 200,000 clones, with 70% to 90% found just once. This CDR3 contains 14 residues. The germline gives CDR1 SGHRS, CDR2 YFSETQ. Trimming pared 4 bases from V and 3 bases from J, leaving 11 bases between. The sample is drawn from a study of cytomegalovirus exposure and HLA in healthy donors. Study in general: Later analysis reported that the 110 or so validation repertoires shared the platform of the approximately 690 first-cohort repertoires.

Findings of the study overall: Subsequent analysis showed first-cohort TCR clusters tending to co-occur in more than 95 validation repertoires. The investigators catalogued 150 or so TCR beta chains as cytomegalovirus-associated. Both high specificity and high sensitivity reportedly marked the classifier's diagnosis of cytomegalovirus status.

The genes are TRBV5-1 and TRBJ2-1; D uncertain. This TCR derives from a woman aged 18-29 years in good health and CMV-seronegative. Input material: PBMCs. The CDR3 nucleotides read TGCGCCAGCAGCCCCGATCATATCTACAATGAGCAGTTCTTC. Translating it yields CASSPDHIYNEQFF.